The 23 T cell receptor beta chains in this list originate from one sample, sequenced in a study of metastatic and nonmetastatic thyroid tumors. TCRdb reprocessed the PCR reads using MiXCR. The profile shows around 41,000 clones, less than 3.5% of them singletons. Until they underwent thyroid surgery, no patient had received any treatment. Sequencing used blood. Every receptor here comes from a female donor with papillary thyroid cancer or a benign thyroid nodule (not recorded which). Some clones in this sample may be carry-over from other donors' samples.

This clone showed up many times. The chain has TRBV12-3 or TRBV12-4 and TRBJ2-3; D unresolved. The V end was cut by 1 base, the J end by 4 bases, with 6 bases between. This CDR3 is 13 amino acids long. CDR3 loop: CASSLGISDTQYF. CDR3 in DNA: TGTGCCAGCAGTTTAGGAATATCAGATACGCAGTATTTT.

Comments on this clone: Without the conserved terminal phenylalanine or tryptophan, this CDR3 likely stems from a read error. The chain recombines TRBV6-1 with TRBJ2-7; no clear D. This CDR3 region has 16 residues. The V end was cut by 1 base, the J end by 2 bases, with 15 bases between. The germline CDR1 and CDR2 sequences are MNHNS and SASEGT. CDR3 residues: CASSEGSRLGPYEQYL. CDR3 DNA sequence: TGTGCCAGCAGTGAAGGCTCCAGATTAGGTCCCTACGAGCAGTACCTC.

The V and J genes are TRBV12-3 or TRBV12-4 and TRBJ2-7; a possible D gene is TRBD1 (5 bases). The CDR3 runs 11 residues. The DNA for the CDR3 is TGTTCCATCAGGGCCAACTACGAGCAGTACTTC. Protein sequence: CSIRANYEQYF.

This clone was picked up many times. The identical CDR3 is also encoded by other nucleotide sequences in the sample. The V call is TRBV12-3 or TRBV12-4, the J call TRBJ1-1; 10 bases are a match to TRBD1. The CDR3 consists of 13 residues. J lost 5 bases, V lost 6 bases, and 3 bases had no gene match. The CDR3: CASRTGGATEAFF. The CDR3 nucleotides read TGTGCCAGCAGGACAGGGGGCGCAACTGAAGCTTTCTTT.

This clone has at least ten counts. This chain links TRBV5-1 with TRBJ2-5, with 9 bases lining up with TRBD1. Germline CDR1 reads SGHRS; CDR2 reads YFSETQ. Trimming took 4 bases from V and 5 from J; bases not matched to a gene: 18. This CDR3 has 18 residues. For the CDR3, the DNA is TGCGCCAGCAGCCCAAACCCATCCGGGACAGGGAATTGGGAGACCCAGTACTTC. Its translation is CASSPNPSGTGNWETQYF.

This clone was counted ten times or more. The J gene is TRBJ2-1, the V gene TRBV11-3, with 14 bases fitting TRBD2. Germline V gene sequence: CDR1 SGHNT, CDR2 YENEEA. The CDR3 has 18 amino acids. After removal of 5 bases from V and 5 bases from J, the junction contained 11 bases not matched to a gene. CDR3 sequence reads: CASSPEGRLAGGDNEQFF. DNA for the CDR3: TGTGCCAGCAGCCCAGAGGGCAGACTAGCGGGAGGGGACAATGAGCAGTTCTTC.

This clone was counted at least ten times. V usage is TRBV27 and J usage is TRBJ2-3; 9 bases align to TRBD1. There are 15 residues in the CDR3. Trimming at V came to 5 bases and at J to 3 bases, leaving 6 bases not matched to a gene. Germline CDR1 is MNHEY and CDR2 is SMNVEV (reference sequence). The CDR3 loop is CASSPTGGWTDTQYF. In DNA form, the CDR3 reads TGTGCCAGCAGTCCCACAGGGGGCTGGACAGATACGCAGTATTTT.

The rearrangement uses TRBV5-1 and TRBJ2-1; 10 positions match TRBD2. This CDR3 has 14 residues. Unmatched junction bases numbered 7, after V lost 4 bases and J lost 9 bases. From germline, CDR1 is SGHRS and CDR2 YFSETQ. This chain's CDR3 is CASSISGGAGEQFF. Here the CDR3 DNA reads TGCGCCAGCAGCATAAGCGGGGGGGCGGGTGAGCAGTTCTTC.

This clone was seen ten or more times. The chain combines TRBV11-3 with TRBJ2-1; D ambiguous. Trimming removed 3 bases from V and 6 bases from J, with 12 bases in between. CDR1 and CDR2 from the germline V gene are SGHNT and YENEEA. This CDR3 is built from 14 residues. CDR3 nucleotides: TGTGCCAGCAGCTTGTTCGTCCCGAGCAATGAGCAGTTCTTC. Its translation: CASSLFVPSNEQFF. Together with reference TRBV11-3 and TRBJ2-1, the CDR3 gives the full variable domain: EAGVVQSPRYKIIEKKQPVAFWCNPISGHNTLYWYLQNLGQGPELLIRYENEEAVDDSQLPKDRFSAERLKGVDSTLKIQPAELGDSAVYLCASSLFVPSNEQFFGPGTRLTVL.

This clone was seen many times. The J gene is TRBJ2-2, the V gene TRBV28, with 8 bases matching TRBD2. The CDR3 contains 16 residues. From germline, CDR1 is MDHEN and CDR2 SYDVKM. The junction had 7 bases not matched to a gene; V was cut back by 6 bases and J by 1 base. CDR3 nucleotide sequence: TGTGCCAGCAGGCCACTAGCGGTTAGGAACACCGGGGAGCTGTTTTTT. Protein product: CASRPLAVRNTGELFF.

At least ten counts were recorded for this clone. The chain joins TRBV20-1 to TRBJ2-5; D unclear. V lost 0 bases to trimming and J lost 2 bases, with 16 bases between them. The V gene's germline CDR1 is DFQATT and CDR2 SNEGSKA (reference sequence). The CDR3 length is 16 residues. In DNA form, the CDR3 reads TGCAGTGCTAGAGAAACCCCACCGCGAACACAAGAGACCCAGTACTTC. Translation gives CSARETPPRTQETQYF.

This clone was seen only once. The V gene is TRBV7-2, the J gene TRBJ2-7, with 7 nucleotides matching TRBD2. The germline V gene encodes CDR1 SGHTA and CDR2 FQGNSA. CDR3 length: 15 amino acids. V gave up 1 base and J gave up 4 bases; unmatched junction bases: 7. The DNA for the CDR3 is TGTGCCAGCAGCTTAGTTGCAGCGGGGCGGTACGAGCAGTACGTC. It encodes CASSLVAAGRYEQYV.

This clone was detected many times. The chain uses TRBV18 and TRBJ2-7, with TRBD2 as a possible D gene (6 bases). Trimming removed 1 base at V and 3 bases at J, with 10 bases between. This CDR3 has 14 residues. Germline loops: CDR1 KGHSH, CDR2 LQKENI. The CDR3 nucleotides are TGTGCCAGCTCACCACTCGGAGGGGACTACGAGCAGTACTTC. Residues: CASSPLGGDYEQYF.

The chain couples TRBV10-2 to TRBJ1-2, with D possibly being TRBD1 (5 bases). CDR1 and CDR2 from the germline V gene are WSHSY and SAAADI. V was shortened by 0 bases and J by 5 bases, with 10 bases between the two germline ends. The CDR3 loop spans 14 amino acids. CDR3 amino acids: CASSESAAGYGYTF. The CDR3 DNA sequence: TGCGCCAGCAGTGAGTCAGCCGCAGGGTATGGCTACACCTTC.

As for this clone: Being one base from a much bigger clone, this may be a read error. This CDR3 reads CANSSQGAGNIQYF. The CDR3 coding sequence is TGTGCCAACAGCTCACAGGGGGCAGGGAACATTCAGTACTTC. V and J are TRBV12-3 or TRBV12-4 and TRBJ2-4; 9 nucleotides line up with TRBD1. This CDR3 has 14 residues. Unmatched junction bases numbered 11, after V lost 10 bases and J lost 7 bases.

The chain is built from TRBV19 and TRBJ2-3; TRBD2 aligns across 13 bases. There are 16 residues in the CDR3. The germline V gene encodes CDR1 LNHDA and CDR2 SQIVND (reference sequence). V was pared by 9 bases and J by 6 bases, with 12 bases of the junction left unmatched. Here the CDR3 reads CASSPSLAGGLDTQYF. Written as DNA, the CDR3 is TGTGCCAGCTCCCCCTCACTAGCGGGAGGGTTGGATACGCAGTATTTT.

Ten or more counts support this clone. In DNA form, the CDR3 reads TGTGCCACAACGACCGGAATGAACACTGAAGCTTTCTTT. It yields the protein CATTTGMNTEAFF. The rearrangement links TRBV28 to TRBJ1-1; D unclear. CDR1 and CDR2 (germline): MDHEN, SYDVKM. Between the trimmed V and J ends, which lost 10 bases and 0 bases, there was a span of 12 bases. CDR3 length: 13 amino acids.

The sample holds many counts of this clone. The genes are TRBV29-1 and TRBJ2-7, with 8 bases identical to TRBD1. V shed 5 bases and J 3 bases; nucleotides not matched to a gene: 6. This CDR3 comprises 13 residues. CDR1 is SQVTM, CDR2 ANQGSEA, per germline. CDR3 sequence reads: CSVQRGTGYEQYF. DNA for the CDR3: TGCAGCGTTCAACGGGGGACAGGCTACGAGCAGTACTTC.

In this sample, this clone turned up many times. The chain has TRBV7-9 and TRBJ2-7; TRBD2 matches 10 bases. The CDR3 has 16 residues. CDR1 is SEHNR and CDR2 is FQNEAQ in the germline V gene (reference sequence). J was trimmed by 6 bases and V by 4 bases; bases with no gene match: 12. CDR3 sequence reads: CASSYLTPGLASEQYF. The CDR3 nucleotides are TGTGCCAGCAGCTACCTTACACCGGGACTAGCGTCCGAGCAGTACTTC.

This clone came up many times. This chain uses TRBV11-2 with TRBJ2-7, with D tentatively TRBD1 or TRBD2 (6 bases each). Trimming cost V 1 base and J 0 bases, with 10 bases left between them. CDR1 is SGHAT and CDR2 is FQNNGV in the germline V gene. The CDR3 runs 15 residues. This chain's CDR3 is CASSLAGGFSYEQYF. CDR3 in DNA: TGTGCCAGCAGCTTAGCCGGGGGCTTCTCCTACGAGCAGTACTTC.

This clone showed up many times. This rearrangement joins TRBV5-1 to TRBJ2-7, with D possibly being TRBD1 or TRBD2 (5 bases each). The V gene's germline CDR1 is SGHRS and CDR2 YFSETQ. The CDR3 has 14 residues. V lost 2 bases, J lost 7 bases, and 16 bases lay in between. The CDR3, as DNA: TGCGCCAGCAGCTTTGAGGGGCCGTGGGATGAGCAGTACTTC. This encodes CASSFEGPWDEQYF.

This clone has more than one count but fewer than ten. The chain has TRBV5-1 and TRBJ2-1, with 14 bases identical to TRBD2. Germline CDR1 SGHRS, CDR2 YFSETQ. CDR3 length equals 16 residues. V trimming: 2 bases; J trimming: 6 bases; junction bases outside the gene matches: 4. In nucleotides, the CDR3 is TGCGCCAGCAGCTTAGCCGGGACTAGCGGGAGCAATGAGCAGTTCTTC. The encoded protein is CASSLAGTSGSNEQFF.

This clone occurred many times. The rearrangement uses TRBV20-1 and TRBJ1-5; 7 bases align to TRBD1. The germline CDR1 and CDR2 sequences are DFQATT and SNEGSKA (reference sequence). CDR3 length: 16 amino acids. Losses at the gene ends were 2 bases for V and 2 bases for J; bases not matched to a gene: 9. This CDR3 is CSARHPGGLGNQPQHF. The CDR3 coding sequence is TGCAGTGCTAGACACCCAGGGGGATTAGGCAATCAGCCCCAGCATTTT.